This T cell receptor beta chain came from a study of tumor-infiltrating lymphocytes in primary liver carcinoma. At the level of the study: Sample yields of productive TCRbeta reads, ranging from roughly 3.65 to 8 million, were similar across tissue types.

The source of the blood RNA was unsorted whole blood, and germline DNA was extracted as well. Starting from 500 ng of total RNA, TCR beta cDNA was produced with a primer in the constant region. ARM-PCR was slightly modified, and three nested multiplex PCR rounds with it gave rise to the TCR beta libraries. TCRdb called the multiplex PCR reads again in MiXCR, with one record for every CDR3 protein. The sample shows a few hundred thousand distinct CDR3 sequences, 58% of them seen only once. This clonotype was seen just once. This receptor was identified in a woman in her twenties or thirties with primary liver carcinoma and hepatitis B virus infection. Sequencing was carried out using peripheral blood.

The CDR3 spells CSVESAKQYF. The CDR3 DNA reads TGCAGTGTCGAATCCGCCAAGCAGTACTTC. V usage is TRBV29-1 and J usage is TRBJ2-7; D is unresolved. Germline CDR1 and CDR2: SQVTM and ANQGSEA. The length of the CDR3 is 10 residues.